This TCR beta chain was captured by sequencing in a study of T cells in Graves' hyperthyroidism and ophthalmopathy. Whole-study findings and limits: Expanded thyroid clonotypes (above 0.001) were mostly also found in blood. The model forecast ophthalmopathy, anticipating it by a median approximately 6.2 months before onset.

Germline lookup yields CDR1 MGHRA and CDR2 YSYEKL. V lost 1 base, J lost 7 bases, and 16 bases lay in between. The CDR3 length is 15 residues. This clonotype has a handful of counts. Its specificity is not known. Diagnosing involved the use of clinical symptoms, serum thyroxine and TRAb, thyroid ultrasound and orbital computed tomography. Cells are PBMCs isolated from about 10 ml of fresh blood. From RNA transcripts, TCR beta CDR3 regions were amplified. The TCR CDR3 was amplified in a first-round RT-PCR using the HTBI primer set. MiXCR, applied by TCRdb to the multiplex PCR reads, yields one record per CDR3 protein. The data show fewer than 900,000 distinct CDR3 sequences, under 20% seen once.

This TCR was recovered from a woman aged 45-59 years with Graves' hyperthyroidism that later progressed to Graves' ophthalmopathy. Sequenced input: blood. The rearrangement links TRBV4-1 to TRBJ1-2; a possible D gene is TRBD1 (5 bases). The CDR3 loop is CASSQVGGRGVGYTF. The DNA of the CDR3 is TGCGCCAGCAGCCAAGTGGGGGGGAGAGGGGTTGGCTACACCTTC.